The 18 T cell receptor beta chains below were found in one sample sequenced in a study of blood T cell repertoires in COVID-19. Assay used: immunoSEQ multiplex PCR; TCRdb lists only in-frame clones, some missing. Of more than 70,000 clones in the sample, about 89% are singletons; the top ten hold 3.9%. The specimen was peripheral blood. All receptors derive from a woman between 45 and 65 years old in a cohort sampled during active COVID-19.

This chain uses TRBV7-9 with TRBJ2-3, with 7 bases identical to TRBD2. There are 14 residues in the CDR3. The germline V gene encodes CDR1 SEHNR and CDR2 FQNEAQ (reference sequence). Trimming at V came to 10 bases and at J to 0 bases, leaving 7 bases not matched to a gene. The CDR3 region has the DNA TGTGCCATAGGGGAGGGCTATAGCACAGATACGCAGTATTTT. Translated, it gives CAIGEGYSTDTQYF.

The chain recombines TRBV4-1 with TRBJ2-7; tentatively, D is TRBD2 (6 bases). The V end lost 3 bases, the J end lost 6 bases, and 18 bases lay between the germline ends. Germline V gene sequence: CDR1 MGHRA, CDR2 YSYEKL. The CDR3 contains 15 residues. DNA for the CDR3: TGCGCCAGCAGCCAGGGACTCCTCGGCCTGGGCGAGCAGTACTTC. It translates to CASSQGLLGLGEQYF.

The chain has TRBV29-1 and TRBJ1-1; D is perhaps TRBD1 (6 bases). This CDR3 spans 12 amino acids. Germline V gene sequence: CDR1 SQVTM, CDR2 ANQGSEA. The V gene lost 3 bases and the J gene lost 4 bases, with 9 bases spanning the gap. CDR3 in amino acids: CSVEGASTEAFF. The CDR3, as DNA: TGCAGCGTTGAGGGGGCGAGCACTGAAGCTTTCTTT.

This chain connects TRBV5-4 to TRBJ2-1, with 7 bases that match TRBD2. V shed 0 bases, J shed 2 bases, and the junction held 2 bases outside the gene matches. The CDR3 is 15 amino acids. CDR1 and CDR2 (germline): SGHNT, YYREEE (reference sequence). CDR3 region: CASSLGGGAYNEQFF. CDR3 nucleotides: TGTGCCAGCAGCTTGGGGGGGGGAGCCTACAATGAGCAGTTCTTC.

The CDR3 loop reads CASSSRAGNQPQHF. DNA for the CDR3: TGTGCCAGTAGTTCCCGAGCCGGCAATCAGCCCCAGCATTTT. The J gene is TRBJ1-5, the V gene TRBV19, with no clear D. Germline V gene data show CDR1 as LNHDA and CDR2 as SQIVND (reference sequence). This CDR3 has 14 residues. The V and J ends lost 5 bases and 2 bases respectively, with 10 bases between them.

The gene calls are TRBV6-6 and TRBJ2-1; 10 bases fit TRBD2. Trimming at V came to 6 bases and at J to 4 bases, leaving 6 bases not matched to a gene. Germline V gene lookup returns CDR1 MNHNY and CDR2 SVGAGI (reference sequence). The CDR3 covers 15 residues. The CDR3 DNA sequence: TGTGCCAGCAGACTCCAGCGGGAGGGTTACAATGAGCAGTTCTTC. This codes for CASRLQREGYNEQFF.

V and J are TRBV18 and TRBJ1-5; D might be TRBD1 (5 bases). The CDR3 totals 15 residues. The V end was cut by 5 bases, the J end by 5 bases, with 16 bases between. Germline V gene lookup returns CDR1 KGHSH and CDR2 LQKENI. Written as DNA, the CDR3 is TGTGCCAGCTCAGCCGGGGGGGGGTACTATCAGCCCCAGCATTTT. Amino acid sequence: CASSAGGGYYQPQHF.

This rearrangement joins TRBV6-6 to TRBJ2-7; D may be TRBD2 (5 bases). With 3 bases removed from V and 6 bases from J, the gap between germline ends came to 21 bases. The CDR3 is made up of 16 amino acids. Looked up from germline, CDR1 is MNHNY and CDR2 is SVGAGI (reference sequence). CDR3 nucleotides: TGTGCCAGCAGTTATCCGAGGGAACAGTCTCCTCGCGAGCAGTACTTC. Translated: CASSYPREQSPREQYF.

The genes are TRBV3-1 (or the pseudogene TRBV3-2) and TRBJ2-1, with a possible D match to TRBD2 (6 bases). Trimming took off 2 bases at V and 12 bases at J, with 14 bases between the two ends. CDR1 is LGHDT and CDR2 is YNNKEL in the germline V gene (reference sequence). The CDR3 runs 13 residues. The CDR3 here is CASSQFGGLRQFF. CDR3 nucleotides: TGTGCCAGCAGCCAATTTGGAGGGTTGAGGCAGTTCTTC.

V gene TRBV15 combines with J gene TRBJ2-7; 8 nucleotides agree with TRBD1. Trimming took 0 bases from V and 2 from J; bases not matched to a gene: 9. The V gene's germline CDR1 is LNHNV and CDR2 YYDKDF (reference sequence). The length of the CDR3 is 17 residues. The CDR3 reads CATSRDGAGGFPYEQYF. DNA of the CDR3: TGTGCCACCAGCAGAGATGGTGCAGGGGGCTTCCCCTACGAGCAGTACTTC.

The chain combines TRBV10-3 with TRBJ2-5, with 14 positions matching TRBD2. With V trimmed by 0 bases and J by 5 bases, 5 bases remained unmatched. The CDR3 runs to 17 residues. The V gene's germline CDR1 is ENHRY and CDR2 SYGVKD. The DNA of the CDR3 is TGTGCCATCAGTGAGTCCGGACTAGCGGGGGGCGGGGAGACCCAGTACTTC. Encoded protein: CAISESGLAGGGETQYF.

In nucleotides, the CDR3 is TGTGCCAGCCGAGAAACGTTGGTGGTGCAAGAGACCCAGTACTTC. Residues: CASRETLVVQETQYF. V gene TRBV2 combines with J gene TRBJ2-5; D not certain. Trimming pared 8 bases from V and 2 bases from J, leaving 18 bases between. The germline CDR1 and CDR2 sequences are SNHLY and FYNNEI. The CDR3 totals 15 residues.

This clone was counted between two and nine times. The chain carries TRBV5-3 and TRBJ1-5; tentative D call: TRBD1 (6 bases). TRBV5-3 has ORF status, its function being uncertain. This CDR3 is 14 amino acids long. V lost 5 bases, J lost 9 bases, and 18 bases lay in between. The CDR3 spells CARRKGQNQPPQHF. Here the CDR3 DNA reads TGTGCCAGAAGGAAGGGACAAAACCAACCGCCCCAGCATTTT.

The gene calls are TRBV19 and TRBJ1-4, with D maybe TRBD1 (5 bases). The germline V and J ends were trimmed by 7 bases and 3 bases, with 12 bases remaining between them. The CDR3 has 14 residues. Germline V lookup: CDR1 LNHDA, CDR2 SQIVND (reference sequence). The CDR3 nucleotides read TGTGCCAGTAACCAGGGTTTCCCTAATGAAAAACTGTTTTTT. Protein: CASNQGFPNEKLFF.

V usage is TRBV3-1 (or the pseudogene TRBV3-2) and J usage is TRBJ1-6, with 12 positions matching TRBD1. The germline gives CDR1 LGHDT, CDR2 YNNKEL (reference sequence). The CDR3 covers 15 residues. V was clipped by 3 bases and J by 9 bases; unmatched bases: 3. In DNA form, the CDR3 reads TGTGCCAGCAGCCAGTGGGACAGGGGGCGTTCACCCCTCCACTTT. Protein: CASSQWDRGRSPLHF.

This clone was counted once. The chain has TRBV12-2 and TRBJ1-5. TRBV12-2 is recorded as a pseudogene. CDR3 length: 18 residues. As DNA, the CDR3 is TGTGCAAGTCGCTCGTCCCCCTTGGTAGCCTATAGCAATCAGCCCCAGCATTTT. It specifies CASRSSPLVAYSNQPQHF.

The J gene is TRBJ2-6, the V gene TRBV7-8; D unclear. CDR3 length: 16 residues. In germline, CDR1 is SGHVS, CDR2 FQNEAQ. Trimming pared 3 bases from V and 0 bases from J, leaving 9 bases between. The CDR3 reads CASSFTLSSGANVLTF. The CDR3 DNA follows: TGTGCCAGCAGCTTTACTCTTAGCTCTGGGGCCAACGTCCTGACTTTC.

The chain uses TRBV6-2 or TRBV6-3 and TRBJ2-5; D perhaps matches TRBD2 (6 bases). With 5 bases removed from V and 2 bases from J, the gap between germline ends came to 9 bases. CDR1 MNHEY and CDR2 SVGEGT come from the germline V gene. The CDR3 loop spans 13 amino acids. CDR3 in amino acids: CASSRGTQETQYF. Here the CDR3 DNA reads TGTGCCAGCAGTCGCGGGACTCAAGAGACCCAGTACTTC.